Listed below are T cell receptor beta chains from one sample, sequenced in a study of T cell responses to AZD1222 COVID-19 vaccine. Only in-frame clones appear in the TCRdb table, and some are missing; sequencing was by immunoSEQ multiplex PCR. This sample has about 130,000 clones, with approximately 85% found just once. The sample consisted of peripheral blood, taken 28 days after the second AZD1222 dose. All receptors come from an adult who received the AZD1222 COVID-19 vaccine. CDR3s include the opening cysteine and the closing phenylalanine or tryptophan. A D gene is named only where the DNA matches it firmly. Clone sizes are given selectively: once, few, many, or a class where the clone is expanded.

DNA,CDR3,D,size,V,J
TGTGCCAGTAGTAGGGGACTGGAGAACACTGAAGCTTTCTTT,CASSRGLENTEAFF,-,-,TRBV19,TRBJ1-1
TGTGCCAGCAGTGAACCGGGGGTAGCTTTCTTT,CASSEPGVAFF,-,-,TRBV2,TRBJ1-1
TGTGCCAGCACTACTGGGACCCTGGGACCCCTCCACTTT,CASTTGTLGPLHF,-,-,TRBV18,TRBJ1-6
TGTGCCAGCAGCCAAGATCTTGGGACTAGCAGGCCCTACAATGAGCAGTTCTTC,CASSQDLGTSRPYNEQFF,TRBD2,-,TRBV3-1/TRBV3-2,TRBJ2-1
TGTGCCAGCAGCCAAGTTGGAGCGGGGCGGCGGGAGACCCAGTACTTC,CASSQVGAGRRETQYF,TRBD2,-,TRBV3-1/TRBV3-2,TRBJ2-5
TGTGCCAGCAGCACCTCGGGTACGCAGTATTTT,CASSTSGTQYF,-,-,TRBV21-1,TRBJ2-3
TGTGCCAGCTCTCTCGGACTAGCGGGGGGCAGTCAGCAAGAGACCCAGTACTTC,CASSLGLAGGSQQETQYF,TRBD2,-,TRBV18,TRBJ2-5
TGTGCCAGCAGCCACCCGCAGGACAAAAATACGCAGTATTTT,CASSHPQDKNTQYF,-,-,TRBV4-2,TRBJ2-3
TGTGCCAGCAGCCCCGACAGTGTCTCTGGGGCCAACGTCCTGACTTTC,CASSPDSVSGANVLTF,-,-,TRBV7-6,TRBJ2-6
TGTGCCAGCAGTCTCCTTAGCGGGTTCACCTACAATGAGCAGTTCTTC,CASSLLSGFTYNEQFF,TRBD2,-,TRBV5-6,TRBJ2-1
TGTGCCAGCAGCGTAGATTGGAGCTCCTACGAGCAGTACTTC,CASSVDWSSYEQYF,-,-,TRBV9,TRBJ2-7
TGCGCCAGCAGTACAGGGAAAGGGGTCTACGAGCAGTACTTC,CASSTGKGVYEQYF,-,once,TRBV5-1,TRBJ2-7
TGTGCCAGCAGTTTAGGGTTCAATCAGCCCCAGCATTTT,CASSLGFNQPQHF,-,-,TRBV12-3/TRBV12-4,TRBJ1-5
TGTGCCAGCCACATACCTCCGTTACAGGGATATAGCAATCAGCCCCAGCATTTT,CASHIPPLQGYSNQPQHF,-,-,TRBV3-1/TRBV3-2,TRBJ1-5
TGTGCCAGCAGCCAAGATTTGGAGGCCTATGGCTACACCTTC,CASSQDLEAYGYTF,-,-,TRBV4-2,TRBJ1-2
TGCGCCAGCAGCTCCAGGGGGTTCGGGACTGAAGCTTTCTTT,CASSSRGFGTEAFF,TRBD1,-,TRBV5-1,TRBJ1-1
TGCGCCAGCAGTGAAAATCCTGGCGGGACAGGGGGAATTGTATACGAGCAGTACTTC,CASSENPGGTGGIVYEQYF,TRBD1,-,TRBV10-1,TRBJ2-7
TGTGCCAGCACCTTGGGAGGCACCTACGAGCAGTACTTC,CASTLGGTYEQYF,-,-,TRBV25-1,TRBJ2-7